This TCR beta chain was retrieved from a study of cytomegalovirus exposure and HLA in healthy donors. The study, taken as a whole, reports: In vitro work confirmed that a few CMV-associated chains recognize CMV antigens. Judged likely to be a sequencing artifact was a cluster of highly shared sequence variants.

Per the germline V gene, CDR1 is SQVTM and CDR2 is ANQGSEA. The length of the CDR3 is 13 residues. The J segment lost 7 bases and the V segment lost 4 bases, leaving 9 bases of the junction unmatched. PCR involved 60 Vbeta and 13 Jbeta primers. Profiling relied on immunoSEQ multiplex PCR, and the TCRdb table lists in-frame clones only, not all of them. This table holds some 97,000 clones, approximately 72% found once. This clone has ten or more counts. The antigen is undetermined. The source is a male donor in good health and CMV-seropositive. Sequenced: PBMCs. The V gene is TRBV29-1, the J gene TRBJ1-1; 7 bases are shared with TRBD1. The CDR3 DNA is TGCAGCGTTGCCGATCGGGACAGTCGTGAAGCTTTCTTT. Protein product: CSVADRDSREAFF.